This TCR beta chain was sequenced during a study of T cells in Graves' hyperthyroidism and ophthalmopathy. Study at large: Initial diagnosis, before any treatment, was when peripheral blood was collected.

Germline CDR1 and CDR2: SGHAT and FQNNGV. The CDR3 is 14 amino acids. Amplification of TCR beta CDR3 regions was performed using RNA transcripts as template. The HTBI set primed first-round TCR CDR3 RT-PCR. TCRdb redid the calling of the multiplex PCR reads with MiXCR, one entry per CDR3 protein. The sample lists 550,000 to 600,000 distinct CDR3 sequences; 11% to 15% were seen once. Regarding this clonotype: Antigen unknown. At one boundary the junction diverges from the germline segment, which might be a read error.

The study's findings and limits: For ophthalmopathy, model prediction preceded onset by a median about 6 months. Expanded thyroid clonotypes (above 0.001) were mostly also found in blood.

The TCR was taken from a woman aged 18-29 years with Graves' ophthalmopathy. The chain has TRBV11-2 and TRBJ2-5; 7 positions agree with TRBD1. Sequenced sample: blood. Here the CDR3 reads CASSLIQGQETLYF. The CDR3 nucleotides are TGTGCCAGCAGCTTAATACAGGGGCAAGAGACCCTGTACTTC.